This T cell receptor beta chain was obtained from a study of cytomegalovirus exposure and HLA in healthy donors. Turning to this clone: Its antigen is still unknown.

Profiling relied on immunoSEQ multiplex PCR, and the TCRdb table lists in-frame clones only, not all of them. The sample lists about 140,000 clones, 80% to 90% occurring once. Study conclusions and caveats: Subsequent analysis found a tendency for first-cohort TCR clusters to co-occur within the 110 or so validation repertoires.

V lost 6 bases and J lost 4, with 15 bases in between. In germline, CDR1 is MDHEN, CDR2 SYDVKM. This CDR3 region has 14 residues. This receptor was identified in a woman aged 18-29 years in good health and CMV-seropositive. The chain links TRBV28 to TRBJ1-2; D might be TRBD1 (5 bases). The sequenced sample consisted of PBMCs. In DNA, the CDR3 is TGTGCCAGCAGCTCAACAGGAAGGAGCTATGGCTACACCTTC. It encodes CASSSTGRSYGYTF.